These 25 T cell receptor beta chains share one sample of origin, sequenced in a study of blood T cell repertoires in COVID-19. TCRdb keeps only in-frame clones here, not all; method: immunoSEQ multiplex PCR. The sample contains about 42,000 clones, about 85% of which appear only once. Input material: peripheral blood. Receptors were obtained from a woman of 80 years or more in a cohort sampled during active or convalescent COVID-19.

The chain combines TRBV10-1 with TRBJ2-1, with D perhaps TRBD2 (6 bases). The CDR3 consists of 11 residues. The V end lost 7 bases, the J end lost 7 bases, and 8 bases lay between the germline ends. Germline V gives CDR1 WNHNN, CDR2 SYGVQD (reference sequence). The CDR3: CASTGGNEQFF. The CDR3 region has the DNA TGCGCCAGCACCGGAGGGAATGAGCAGTTCTTC.

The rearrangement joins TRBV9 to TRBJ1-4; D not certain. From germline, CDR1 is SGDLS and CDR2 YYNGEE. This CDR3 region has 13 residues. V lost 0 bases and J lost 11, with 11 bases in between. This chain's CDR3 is CASSVATGGKLFF. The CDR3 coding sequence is TGTGCCAGCAGCGTAGCTACCGGAGGGAAACTGTTTTTT.

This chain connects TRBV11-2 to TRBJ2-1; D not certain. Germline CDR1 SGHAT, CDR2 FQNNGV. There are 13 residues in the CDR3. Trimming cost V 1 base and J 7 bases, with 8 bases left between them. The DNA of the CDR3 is TGTGCCAGCAGCTTAGGGATCAGGAATGAGCAGTTCTTC. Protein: CASSLGIRNEQFF.

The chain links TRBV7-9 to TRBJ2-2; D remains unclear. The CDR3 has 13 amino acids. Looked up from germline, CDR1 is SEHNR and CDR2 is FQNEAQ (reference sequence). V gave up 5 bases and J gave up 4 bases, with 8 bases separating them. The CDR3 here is CASSPTGTGELFF. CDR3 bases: TGTGCCAGCAGCCCGACGGGCACCGGGGAGCTGTTTTTT.

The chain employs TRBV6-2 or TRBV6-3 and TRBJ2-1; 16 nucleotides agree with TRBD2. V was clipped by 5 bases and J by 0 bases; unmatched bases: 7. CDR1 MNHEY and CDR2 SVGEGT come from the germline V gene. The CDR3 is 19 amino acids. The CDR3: CASSVGLAGGASSYNEQFF. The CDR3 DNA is TGTGCCAGCAGTGTGGGACTAGCGGGGGGGGCCAGCTCCTACAATGAGCAGTTCTTC.

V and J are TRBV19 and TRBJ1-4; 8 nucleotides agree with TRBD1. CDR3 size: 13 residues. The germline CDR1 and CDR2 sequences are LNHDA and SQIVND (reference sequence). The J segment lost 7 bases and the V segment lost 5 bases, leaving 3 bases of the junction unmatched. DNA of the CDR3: TGTGCCAGTAGTCCAACAGGGGGTGAAAAACTGTTTTTT. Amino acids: CASSPTGGEKLFF.

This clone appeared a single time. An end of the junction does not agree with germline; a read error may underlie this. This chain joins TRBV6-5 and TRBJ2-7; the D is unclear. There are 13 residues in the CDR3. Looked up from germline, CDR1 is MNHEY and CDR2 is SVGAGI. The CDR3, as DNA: TGTGCCAGCAGTTACTTCCGGTCCTCCGAGCAGTACTTC. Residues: CASSYFRSSEQYF.

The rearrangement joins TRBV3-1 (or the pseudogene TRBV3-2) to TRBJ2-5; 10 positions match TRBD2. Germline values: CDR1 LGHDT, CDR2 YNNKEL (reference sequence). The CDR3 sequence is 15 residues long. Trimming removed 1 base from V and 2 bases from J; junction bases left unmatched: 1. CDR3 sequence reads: CASSQVAGGQETQYF. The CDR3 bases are TGTGCCAGCAGCCAAGTAGCGGGGGGACAAGAGACCCAGTACTTC.

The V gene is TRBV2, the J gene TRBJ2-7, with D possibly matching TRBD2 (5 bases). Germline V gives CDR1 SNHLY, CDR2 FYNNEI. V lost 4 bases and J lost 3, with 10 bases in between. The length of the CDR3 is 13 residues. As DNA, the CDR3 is TGTGCCAGCAGTGGTGCACTAGTCTACGAGCAGTACTTC. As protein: CASSGALVYEQYF.

The CDR3 DNA sequence: TGCGCCAGCAGCCTTGGACAGTTTAATGAAAAACTGTTTTTT. Protein product: CASSLGQFNEKLFF. The chain joins TRBV5-1 to TRBJ1-4; possibly TRBD1 for D (6 bases). Deletions cut 4 bases from V and 4 bases from J, with 11 bases between. From germline, CDR1 is SGHRS and CDR2 YFSETQ. The CDR3 has 14 amino acids. Drawing the rest from reference TRBV5-1 and TRBJ1-4, the complete variable domain is KAGVTQTPRYLIKTRGQQVTLSCSPISGHRSVSWYQQTPGQGLQFLFEYFSETQRNKGNFPGRFSGRQFSNSRSEMNVSTLELGDSALYLCASSLGQFNEKLFFGSGTQLSVL.

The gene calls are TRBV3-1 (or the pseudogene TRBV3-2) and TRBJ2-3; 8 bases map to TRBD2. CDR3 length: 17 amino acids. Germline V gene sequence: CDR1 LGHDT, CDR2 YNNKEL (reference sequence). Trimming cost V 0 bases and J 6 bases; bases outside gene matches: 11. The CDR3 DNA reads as TGTGCCAGCAGCCAAGATGGGGTAGCGGGGACAAGGGATACGCAGTATTTT. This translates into CASSQDGVAGTRDTQYF.

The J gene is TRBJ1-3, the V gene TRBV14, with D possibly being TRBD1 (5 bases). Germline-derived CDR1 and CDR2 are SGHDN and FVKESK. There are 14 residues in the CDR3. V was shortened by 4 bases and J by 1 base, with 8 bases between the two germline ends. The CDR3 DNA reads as TGTGCCAGCAGCCGCAGGGTGTCTGGAAACACCATATATTTT. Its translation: CASSRRVSGNTIYF.

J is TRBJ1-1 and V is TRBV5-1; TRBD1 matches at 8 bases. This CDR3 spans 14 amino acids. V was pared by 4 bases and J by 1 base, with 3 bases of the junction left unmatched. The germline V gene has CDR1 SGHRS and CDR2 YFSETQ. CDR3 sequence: CASSRTGWNTEAFF. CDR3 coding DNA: TGCGCCAGCAGCCGGACAGGGTGGAACACTGAAGCTTTCTTT.

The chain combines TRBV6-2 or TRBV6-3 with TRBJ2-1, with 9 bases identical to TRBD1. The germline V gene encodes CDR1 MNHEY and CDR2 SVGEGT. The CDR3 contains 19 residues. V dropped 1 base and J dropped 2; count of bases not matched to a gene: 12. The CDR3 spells CASSYFTPGTGGPYNEQFF. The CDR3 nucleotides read TGTGCCAGCAGTTACTTCACTCCGGGAACAGGGGGCCCCTACAATGAGCAGTTCTTC.

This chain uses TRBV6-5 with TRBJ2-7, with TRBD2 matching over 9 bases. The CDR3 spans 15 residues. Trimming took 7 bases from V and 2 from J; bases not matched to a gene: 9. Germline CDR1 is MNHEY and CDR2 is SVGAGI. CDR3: CASTYGPSGTYEQYF. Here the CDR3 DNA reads TGTGCCAGCACCTACGGCCCTAGCGGGACCTACGAGCAGTACTTC.

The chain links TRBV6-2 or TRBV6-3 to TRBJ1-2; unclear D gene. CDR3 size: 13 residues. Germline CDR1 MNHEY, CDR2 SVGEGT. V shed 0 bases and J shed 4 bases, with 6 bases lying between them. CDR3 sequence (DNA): TGTGCCAGCAGTTACTCCGGGAGCTATGGCTACACCTTC. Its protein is CASSYSGSYGYTF.

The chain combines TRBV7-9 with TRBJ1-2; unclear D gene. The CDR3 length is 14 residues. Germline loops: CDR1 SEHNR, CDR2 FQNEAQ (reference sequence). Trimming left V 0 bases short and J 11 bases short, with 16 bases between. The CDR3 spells CASSLATSAPRYTF. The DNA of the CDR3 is TGTGCCAGCAGCTTAGCGACGAGCGCTCCCCGATACACCTTC.

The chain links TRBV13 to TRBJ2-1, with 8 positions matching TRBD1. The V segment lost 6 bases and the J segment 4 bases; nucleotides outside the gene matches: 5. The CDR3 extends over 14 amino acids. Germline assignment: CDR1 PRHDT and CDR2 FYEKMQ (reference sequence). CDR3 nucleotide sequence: TGTGCCAGCAGTTCAACAGGGGGGTACAATGAGCAGTTCTTC. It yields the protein CASSSTGGYNEQFF. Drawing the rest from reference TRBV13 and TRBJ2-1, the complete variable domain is AAGVIQSPRHLIKEKRETATLKCYPIPRHDTVYWYQQGPGQDPQFLISFYEKMQSDKGSIPDRFSAQQFSDYHSELNMSSLELGDSALYFCASSSTGGYNEQFFGPGTRLTVL.

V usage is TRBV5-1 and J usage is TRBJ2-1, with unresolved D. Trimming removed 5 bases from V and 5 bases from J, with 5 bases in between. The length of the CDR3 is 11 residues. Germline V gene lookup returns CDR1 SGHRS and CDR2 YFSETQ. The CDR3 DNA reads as TGCGCCAGCAGTAGTGACAATGAGCAGTTCTTC. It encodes CASSSDNEQFF.

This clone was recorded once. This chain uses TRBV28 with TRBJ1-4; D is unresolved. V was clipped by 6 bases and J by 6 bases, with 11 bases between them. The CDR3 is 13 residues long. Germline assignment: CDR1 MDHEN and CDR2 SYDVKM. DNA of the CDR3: TGTGCCAGCAGGAGGTGGAAATATGAAAAACTGTTTTTT. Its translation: CASRRWKYEKLFF.

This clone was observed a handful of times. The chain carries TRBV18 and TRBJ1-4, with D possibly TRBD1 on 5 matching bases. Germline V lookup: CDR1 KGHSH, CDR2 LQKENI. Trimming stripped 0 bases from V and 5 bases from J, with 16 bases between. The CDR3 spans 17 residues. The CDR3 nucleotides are TGTGCCAGCTCACCACCGATGGGGCTGCGGGACAATGAAAAACTGTTTTTT. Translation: CASSPPMGLRDNEKLFF.

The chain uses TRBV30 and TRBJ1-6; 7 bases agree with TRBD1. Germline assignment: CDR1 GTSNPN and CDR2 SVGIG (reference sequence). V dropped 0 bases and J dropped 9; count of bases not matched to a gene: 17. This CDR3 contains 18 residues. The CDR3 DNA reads TGTGCCTGGAGTGTTAATCGGTGGAGGGGGCTCGGGAGTTCACCCCTCCACTTT. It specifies CAWSVNRWRGLGSSPLHF.

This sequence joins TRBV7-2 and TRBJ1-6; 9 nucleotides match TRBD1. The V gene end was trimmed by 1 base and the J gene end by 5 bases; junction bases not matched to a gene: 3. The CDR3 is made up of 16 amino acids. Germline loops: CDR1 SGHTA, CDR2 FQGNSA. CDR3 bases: TGTGCCAGCAGCTTAGTCGGGACAGGGAATAATTCACCCCTCCACTTT. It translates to CASSLVGTGNNSPLHF.

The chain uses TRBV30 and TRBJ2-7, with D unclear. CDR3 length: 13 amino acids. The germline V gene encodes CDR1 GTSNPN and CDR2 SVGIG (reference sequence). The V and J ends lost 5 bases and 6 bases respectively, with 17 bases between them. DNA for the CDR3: TGTGCCTGGGCCCCCGGTCAGGCTGGCGAGCAGTACTTC. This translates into CAWAPGQAGEQYF.

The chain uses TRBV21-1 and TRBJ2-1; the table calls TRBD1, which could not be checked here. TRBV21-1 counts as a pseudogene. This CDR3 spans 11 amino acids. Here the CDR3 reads CASRGQPEQFF. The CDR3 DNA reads TGTGCCAGCAGAGGACAGCCAGAGCAGTTCTTC.